The 19 T cell receptor beta chains below all came from one sample that was sequenced in a study of blood T cell repertoires in COVID-19. Profiled with immunoSEQ multiplex PCR; TCRdb holds only in-frame clones, not every one. The sample has 200,000 to 250,000 clones; about 86% are singletons. Sequencing was performed on PBMCs or T cells enriched from blood (not recorded which). These receptors came from a woman between 50 and 59 years old with acute COVID-19.

V gene TRBV29-1 combines with J gene TRBJ2-2; D not resolved. Trimming removed 8 bases from V and 5 bases from J, with 12 bases in between. The CDR3 runs to 12 residues. Germline V gene data show CDR1 as SQVTM and CDR2 as ANQGSEA. CDR3 residues: CSSSYGTGELFF. CDR3 nucleotide sequence: TGCAGCAGTAGCTATGGTACCGGGGAGCTGTTTTTT.

This clone was found a few times. The chain combines TRBV18 with TRBJ2-7, with a tentative D call TRBD1 (5 bases). Germline-derived CDR1 and CDR2 are KGHSH and LQKENI. Trimming shortened V by 1 base and J by 0 bases, and 10 bases separated the two germline ends. The CDR3 contains 15 residues. The DNA of the CDR3 is TGTGCCAGCTCACCACTACAGGTTAACTCCTACGAGCAGTACTTC. It yields the protein CASSPLQVNSYEQYF. The full variable domain, in which reference TRBV18 and TRBJ2-7 provide the parts outside the CDR3, is NAGVMQNPRHLVRRRGQEARLRCSPMKGHSHVYWYRQLPEEGLKFMVYLQKENIIDESGMPKERFSAEFPKEGPSILRIQQVVRGDSAAYFCASSPLQVNSYEQYFGPGTRLTVT.

The chain recombines TRBV11-2 with TRBJ2-3; 10 bases align to TRBD2. The V segment lost 2 bases and the J segment 1 base; nucleotides outside the gene matches: 3. The CDR3 contains 16 residues. CDR1 and CDR2 (germline): SGHAT, FQNNGV. CDR3 nucleotides: TGTGCCAGCAGCTTACGGCTAGCGGGAGGCACAGATACGCAGTATTTT. Translating gives CASSLRLAGGTDTQYF.

This sequence joins TRBV2 and TRBJ2-2; 10 bases align to TRBD2. CDR3 length equals 16 residues. Looked up from germline, CDR1 is SNHLY and CDR2 is FYNNEI. The V and J ends lost 4 bases and 2 bases, in that order; junction bases with no gene match: 4. The CDR3 reads CASSALAGVNTGELFF. DNA for the CDR3: TGTGCCAGCAGTGCCCTAGCGGGAGTTAACACCGGGGAGCTGTTTTTT.

This clone has only a few counts. The genes are TRBV24-1 and TRBJ2-6; 8 bases map to TRBD1. Unmatched junction bases numbered 13, after V lost 6 bases and J lost 4 bases. Looked up from germline, CDR1 is KGHDR and CDR2 is SFDVKD. This CDR3 is 18 amino acids long. CDR3 DNA: TGTGCCACCAGTAACCTAGGACAGGGAACTCCCGGGGCCAACGTCCTGACTTTC. It yields the protein CATSNLGQGTPGANVLTF.

The rearrangement uses TRBV6-2 or TRBV6-3 and TRBJ2-7; the match to TRBD1 covers 8 bases. V shed 5 bases and J 4 bases; nucleotides not matched to a gene: 25. The CDR3 loop spans 20 amino acids. Germline lookup yields CDR1 MNHEY and CDR2 SVGEGT. CDR3 region: CASSKARTGRRTGVEYEQYF. The CDR3 DNA sequence: TGTGCCAGCAGTAAAGCCCGGACAGGGCGAAGGACGGGAGTTGAGTACGAGCAGTACTTC.

V gene TRBV3-1 (or the pseudogene TRBV3-2) combines with J gene TRBJ1-1; D is uncertain. With 0 bases removed from V and 7 bases from J, the gap between germline ends came to 9 bases. Germline-derived CDR1 and CDR2 are LGHDT and YNNKEL (reference sequence). This CDR3 has 13 amino acids. CDR3 residues: CASSQDSGFEAFF. The CDR3 DNA is TGTGCCAGCAGCCAAGATTCGGGGTTTGAAGCTTTCTTT.

The chain has TRBV5-1 and TRBJ2-2; 12 bases are a match to TRBD2. Per germline, CDR1 SGHRS and CDR2 YFSETQ. The CDR3 has 16 amino acids. V lost 4 bases and J lost 5; bases outside the gene matches: 6. Written as DNA, the CDR3 is TGCGCCAGCAGCCTACTAGCGGGAGGTGAGACCGGGGAGCTGTTTTTT. It codes for CASSLLAGGETGELFF.

The chain couples TRBV16 to TRBJ1-1; weak D call: TRBD1 (6 bases). V shed 4 bases and J shed 0 bases, with 9 bases lying between them. Germline V gene lookup returns CDR1 KGHSY and CDR2 FQNENV. This CDR3 comprises 14 residues. The CDR3 DNA follows: TGTGCCAGCAGCCGACAGGAGATGAACACTGAAGCTTTCTTT. This gives the protein CASSRQEMNTEAFF.

V usage is TRBV2 and J usage is TRBJ2-7; D might be TRBD1 (6 bases). CDR1 and CDR2 (germline): SNHLY, FYNNEI. CDR3 length: 15 residues. Between the trimmed V and J ends, which lost 2 bases and 3 bases, there was a span of 14 bases. The CDR3 sequence is CASSEIQGFIYEQYF. The CDR3, as DNA: TGTGCCAGCAGTGAAATACAGGGCTTTATCTACGAGCAGTACTTC.

This chain joins TRBV6-5 and TRBJ2-7, with 9 bases that match TRBD2. Germline V gene sequence: CDR1 MNHEY, CDR2 SVGAGI. CDR3 length: 15 amino acids. V shed 2 bases, J shed 2 bases, and the junction held 4 bases outside the gene matches. CDR3 amino acids: CASSYGLATTYEQYF. DNA of the CDR3: TGTGCCAGCAGTTACGGACTAGCGACTACCTACGAGCAGTACTTC.

This clone was picked up one time. The chain uses TRBV2 and TRBJ2-3, with a possible D match to TRBD2 (5 bases). Germline V gene lookup returns CDR1 SNHLY and CDR2 FYNNEI. The CDR3 consists of 16 residues. V was trimmed by 6 bases and J by 2 bases, leaving 18 bases between them. CDR3 amino acids: CASRSRGLVNTDTQYF. CDR3 sequence (DNA): TGTGCCAGCAGATCACGCGGACTGGTAAACACAGATACGCAGTATTTT.

This clone was seen a single time. The V and J genes are TRBV18 and TRBJ1-1; D is unclear. The V and J ends lost 3 bases and 4 bases respectively, with 15 bases between them. The CDR3 is 15 amino acids. Germline V lookup: CDR1 KGHSH, CDR2 LQKENI. CDR3 region: CASSPIRSLGTEAFF. In DNA form, the CDR3 reads TGTGCCAGCTCACCGATTCGGTCCCTAGGCACTGAAGCTTTCTTT. Full variable domain (missing parts from reference TRBV18 and TRBJ1-1): NAGVMQNPRHLVRRRGQEARLRCSPMKGHSHVYWYRQLPEEGLKFMVYLQKENIIDESGMPKERFSAEFPKEGPSILRIQQVVRGDSAAYFCASSPIRSLGTEAFFGQGTRLTVV.

The chain employs TRBV5-6 and TRBJ2-3; TRBD2 might be the D (5 bases). The length of the CDR3 is 12 residues. Trimming stripped 4 bases from V and 2 bases from J, with 5 bases between. Germline V CDR1 and CDR2: SGHDT, YYEEEE. CDR3 nucleotide sequence: TGTGCCAGCAGCCGGGACACAGATACGCAGTATTTT. Protein product: CASSRDTDTQYF. The full variable domain, with the rest looked up from reference TRBV5-6 and TRBJ2-3, is DAGVTQSPTHLIKTRGQQVTLRCSPKSGHDTVSWYQQALGQGPQFIFQYYEEEERQRGNFPDRFSGHQFPNYSSELNVNALLLGDSALYLCASSRDTDTQYFGPGTRLTVL.

The chain uses TRBV5-4 and TRBJ2-3; 9 bases agree with TRBD2. V trimming: 6 bases; J trimming: 2 bases; junction bases outside the gene matches: 10. Per germline, CDR1 SGHNT and CDR2 YYREEE (reference sequence). The CDR3 sequence is 16 residues long. The CDR3 nucleotides read TGTGCCAGCACCTCCCGGCTAGCGGGATTCACAGATACGCAGTATTTT. It translates to CASTSRLAGFTDTQYF.

The rearrangement joins TRBV27 to TRBJ1-5, with TRBD1 as a possible D gene (6 bases). CDR1 and CDR2 from the germline V gene are MNHEY and SMNVEV (reference sequence). There are 15 residues in the CDR3. V lost 5 bases, J lost 3 bases, and 14 bases lay in between. CDR3 amino acids: CASSPTQGYNQPQHF. The CDR3 DNA is TGTGCCAGCAGTCCGACACAGGGTTACAATCAGCCCCAGCATTTT.

The chain couples TRBV16 to TRBJ1-1, with D maybe TRBD1 (5 bases). Trimming removed 0 bases from V and 4 bases from J, with 9 bases in between. The V gene's germline CDR1 is KGHSY and CDR2 FQNENV. The CDR3 covers 14 residues. CDR3 DNA sequence: TGTGCCAGCAGCCAATCGCAGGGTAGCACTGAAGCTTTCTTT. Protein product: CASSQSQGSTEAFF.

The V call is TRBV14, the J call TRBJ2-7; D is unclear. From germline, CDR1 is SGHDN and CDR2 FVKESK. The CDR3 is made up of 14 amino acids. V was pared by 0 bases and J by 5 bases, with 11 bases between. CDR3 DNA: TGTGCCAGCAGCCAAGATAACAGCCGCCACGAGCAGTACTTC. Amino acids: CASSQDNSRHEQYF. The complete variable domain, with remaining parts taken from reference TRBV14 and TRBJ2-7, reads EAGVTQFPSHSVIEKGQTVTLRCDPISGHDNLYWYRRVMGKEIKFLLHFVKESKQDESGMPNNRFLAERTGGTYSTLKVQPAELEDSGVYFCASSQDNSRHEQYFGPGTRLTVT.

J is TRBJ1-4 and V is TRBV19; D not certain. The V and J ends lost 3 bases and 4 bases respectively, with 9 bases between them. Germline V CDR1 and CDR2: LNHDA, SQIVND (reference sequence). The CDR3 has 14 residues. CDR3 loop: CASSISSVNEKLFF. The CDR3 DNA reads as TGTGCCAGTAGTATTTCGTCGGTTAATGAAAAACTGTTTTTT.